This T cell receptor beta chain was observed in a study of vaccination and CD4 T cells after COVID-19. Study-wide background: The authors used overlapping spike peptides from SARS-CoV-2, HCoV-NL63, HCoV-OC43 and HCoV-229E to stimulate cells.

The ends were cut back, 0 bases at V and 4 bases at J, with 10 bases in the middle. Germline loops: CDR1 SGHRS, CDR2 YFSETQ. The CDR3 consists of 14 residues. General study points: For convalescent patients, a median around 90% of reactive clones surfaced exclusively after vaccination.

The assay that was used to sequence DNA from cultured CD4+ T cells was the Oncomine TCR Beta short-read assay. Using its own MiXCR run on the PCR reads, TCRdb lists one record per CDR3 protein. The repertoire holds under 25,000 distinct CDR3 sequences, over 45% seen once, with about 13% in the top ten. Treatment meaning: roughly 10-day PBMC culture with coronavirus spike peptide pools or control peptides (ViraFEST assay). Alongside approximately 10 IU/ml IL-2 and roughly 10 ug/ml peptide pools, PBMCs were cultured at a few million per well. After 10 days of culture, CD4+ T cells were negatively selected. Regarding this clonotype: The antigen is undetermined.

The material sequenced was cultured CD4+ T cells from blood. The chain links TRBV5-1 to TRBJ1-1; D is unresolved. The origin of this receptor is a human donor with COVID-19. This CDR3 reads CASSLGQTSTEAFF. The CDR3 DNA is TGCGCCAGCAGCTTGGGACAAACCTCCACTGAAGCTTTCTTT. Full variable domain (remainder filled in from reference TRBV5-1 and TRBJ1-1): KAGVTQTPRYLIKTRGQQVTLSCSPISGHRSVSWYQQTPGQGLQFLFEYFSETQRNKGNFPGRFSGRQFSNSRSEMNVSTLELGDSALYLCASSLGQTSTEAFFGQGTRLTVV.